This T cell receptor beta chain is from a study of blood T cell repertoires in COVID-19. The overall study: The samples span acute and convalescent COVID-19 from the United States, Italy and Spain.

CDR3 length: 15 amino acids. Germline CDR1 is SGHRS and CDR2 is YFSETQ. Trimming took off 1 base at V and 1 base at J, with 9 bases between the two ends. Assay used: immunoSEQ multiplex PCR; TCRdb lists only in-frame clones, some missing. Of 200,000 to 300,000 clones in the sample, 75% to 85% are singletons; the top ten hold more than 5.5%. The sample taken for sequencing was peripheral blood. J is TRBJ1-3 and V is TRBV5-1; D remains ambiguous. The sequence was obtained from a human donor in a cohort sampled during active COVID-19. The CDR3 DNA reads TGCGCCAGCAGCTTGAGCGAAGCTTCTGGAAACACCATATATTTT. Translation gives CASSLSEASGNTIYF.